The 25 T cell receptor beta chains presented below share a single source sample, sequenced in a study of OX40 agonist ivuxolimab in advanced cancers. Clones were read by immunoSEQ multiplex PCR, and TCRdb kept only the in-frame ones, dropping some. The repertoire holds more than 55,000 clones, with 86% as singletons. The source material was CD4+ or CD8+ T cells sorted from blood, sampled in a trial of the OX40 agonist ivuxolimab. These TCRs come from an adult with an advanced solid tumor such as melanoma, head and neck, liver or kidney cancer.

The chain recombines TRBV4-2 with TRBJ1-1; 10 positions agree with TRBD1. The CDR3 loop spans 18 amino acids. The trim removed 4 bases at V and 3 bases at J, leaving 14 bases unmatched. In germline, CDR1 is LGHNA, CDR2 YNFKEQ. The CDR3 region has the DNA TGTGCCAGCAGCCGTAGGGACAGGGGCCGTTTAGAGGACACTGAAGCTTTCTTT. It specifies CASSRRDRGRLEDTEAFF.

The chain uses TRBV7-2 and TRBJ1-1; no firm D call. CDR1 is SGHTA, CDR2 FQGNSA, per germline. This CDR3 spans 13 amino acids. With 5 bases removed from V and 0 bases from J, the gap between germline ends came to 7 bases. The CDR3 spells CASSQTLNTEAFF. CDR3 bases: TGTGCCAGCAGCCAAACCCTGAACACTGAAGCTTTCTTT.

The chain links TRBV5-1 to TRBJ2-5, with 10 bases matching TRBD2. The CDR3 covers 16 residues. Trimming took 4 bases from V and 4 from J; bases not matched to a gene: 10. CDR1 is SGHRS, CDR2 YFSETQ, per germline. The CDR3: CASSPSGRVITETQYF. DNA of the CDR3: TGCGCCAGCAGCCCTAGCGGGAGAGTAATAACAGAGACCCAGTACTTC.

The CDR3 coding sequence is TGTGCCAGCAGCTGGGGGATGGGAGCTCTCTCTGGGGCCAACGTCCTGACTTTC. It translates to CASSWGMGALSGANVLTF. The chain couples TRBV5-8 to TRBJ2-6; possibly TRBD1 or TRBD2 for D (5 bases each). CDR1 is SGHTS and CDR2 is YDEGEE in the germline V gene. Trimming left V 3 bases short and J 0 bases short, with 16 bases between. The CDR3 has 18 amino acids.

This clone was detected only once. The chain combines TRBV18 with TRBJ2-5; 8 nucleotides agree with TRBD2. CDR3 length: 15 amino acids. Germline V gene data show CDR1 as KGHSH and CDR2 as LQKENI. V trimming: 3 bases; J trimming: 2 bases; junction bases outside the gene matches: 5. This CDR3 is CASSPASGSQETQYF. CDR3 DNA: TGTGCCAGCTCACCGGCTAGCGGGTCTCAAGAGACCCAGTACTTC.

This clone was detected a few times. This chain joins TRBV10-3 and TRBJ2-3, with D possibly being TRBD2 (6 bases). The CDR3 has 15 residues. CDR1 and CDR2 from the germline V gene are ENHRY and SYGVKD. Trimming pared 4 bases from V and 3 bases from J, leaving 14 bases between. The CDR3 nucleotides read TGTGCCATCAGTGTTGAGGGGAGGCGGACAGATACGCAGTATTTT. The encoded protein is CAISVEGRRTDTQYF.

The rearrangement joins TRBV29-1 to TRBJ1-2; D uncertain. The germline V and J ends were trimmed by 2 bases and 6 bases, with 13 bases remaining between them. The CDR3 runs 13 residues. Per germline, CDR1 SQVTM and CDR2 ANQGSEA. Here the CDR3 reads CSVEKWVRDGYTF. As DNA, the CDR3 is TGCAGCGTTGAAAAATGGGTGCGCGATGGCTACACCTTC.

The rearrangement uses TRBV6-5 and TRBJ1-2; tentatively, D is TRBD1 (5 bases). This CDR3 contains 13 residues. Germline loops: CDR1 MNHEY, CDR2 SVGAGI. V dropped 2 bases and J dropped 4 bases, with 8 bases sitting between them. CDR3 amino acids: CASSYRGGYGYTF. DNA for the CDR3: TGTGCCAGCAGTTACCGGGGGGGCTATGGCTACACCTTC.

The V gene is TRBV18, the J gene TRBJ2-3; maybe TRBD1 (6 bases). The CDR3 is 17 residues long. Germline V gene sequence: CDR1 KGHSH, CDR2 LQKENI. V dropped 0 bases and J dropped 1 base, with 14 bases sitting between them. In DNA, the CDR3 is TGTGCCAGCTCACCACCGCGGGTTGCAGGGGGCACAGATACGCAGTATTTT. Residues: CASSPPRVAGGTDTQYF.

The chain joins TRBV19 to TRBJ1-2, with D possibly matching TRBD1 (5 bases). Trimming removed 5 bases from V and 4 bases from J, with 11 bases in between. Germline values: CDR1 LNHDA, CDR2 SQIVND (reference sequence). The CDR3 is 13 amino acids. The CDR3: CASSQTVSYGYTF. The CDR3 DNA sequence: TGTGCCAGTAGTCAGACAGTTTCCTATGGCTACACCTTC.

This chain links TRBV29-1 with TRBJ2-5; D is unresolved. V was trimmed by 6 bases and J by 3 bases, leaving 11 bases between them. The CDR3 is 12 amino acids. Per germline, CDR1 SQVTM and CDR2 ANQGSEA. The CDR3 DNA follows: TGCAGCGTAAGGAAATCGGAAGAGACCCAGTACTTC. Translating gives CSVRKSEETQYF.

This chain joins TRBV5-1 and TRBJ1-1, with D tentatively TRBD1 (6 bases). V lost 2 bases to trimming and J lost 10 bases, with 12 bases between them. The CDR3 consists of 12 residues. The germline V gene encodes CDR1 SGHRS and CDR2 YFSETQ. CDR3 in DNA: TGCGCCAGCAGCTTACAGGGTGGGGGAGCTTTCTTT. Its protein is CASSLQGGGAFF.

The count of this clone is one. This chain links TRBV2 with TRBJ1-2, with 8 nucleotides matching TRBD1. Per germline, CDR1 SNHLY and CDR2 FYNNEI. The CDR3 spans 14 residues. The V and J ends lost 7 bases and 0 bases, in that order; junction bases with no gene match: 4. The CDR3 protein is CASMRTGPNYGYTF. CDR3 coding DNA: TGTGCCAGCATGAGGACAGGGCCTAACTATGGCTACACCTTC.

The V and J genes are TRBV7-6 and TRBJ2-3; a possible D gene is TRBD2 (6 bases). V shed 1 base and J shed 2 bases, with 10 bases lying between them. In germline, CDR1 is SGHVS, CDR2 FNYEAQ. There are 15 residues in the CDR3. This CDR3 is CASSLVAGTTDTQYF. CDR3 in DNA: TGTGCCAGCAGCTTAGTTGCGGGGACCACAGATACGCAGTATTTT.

The gene calls are TRBV21-1 and TRBJ2-3. TRBV21-1 is a known pseudogene. This CDR3 is built from 18 residues. CDR3 amino acids: CASSLRGDSPFGTDTQYF. Written as DNA, the CDR3 is TGTGCCAGCAGCCTCCGGGGTGACAGTCCCTTCGGCACAGATACGCAGTATTTT.

The rearrangement links TRBV27 to TRBJ2-2; no firm D call. CDR1 MNHEY and CDR2 SMNVEV come from the germline V gene (reference sequence). The length of the CDR3 is 14 residues. The ends were cut back, 5 bases at V and 3 bases at J, with 10 bases in the middle. Here the CDR3 DNA reads TGTGCCAGCAGTACAATCGGGTACACCGGGGAGCTGTTTTTT. This encodes CASSTIGYTGELFF.

The V and J genes are TRBV7-3 and TRBJ2-1; 7 bases match TRBD2. The CDR3 sequence is 17 residues long. The V and J ends lost 4 bases and 1 base, in that order; junction bases with no gene match: 10. The germline CDR1 and CDR2 sequences are SGHTA and FQGTGA. The DNA for the CDR3 is TGTGCCAGCAGCTCCGTGAGGGCTAGCGGATCCTACAATGAGCAGTTCTTC. The encoded protein is CASSSVRASGSYNEQFF.

This clone appeared a single time. The gene calls are TRBV6-6 and TRBJ1-1; D gene unclear. The germline V and J ends were trimmed by 5 bases and 1 base, with 14 bases remaining between them. The CDR3 spans 15 residues. The germline V gene has CDR1 MNHNY and CDR2 SVGAGI (reference sequence). The CDR3 region has the DNA TGTGCCAGCAGTACCCACGGTAGGGCGAACACTGAAGCTTTCTTT. Amino acid sequence: CASSTHGRANTEAFF.

J is TRBJ2-1 and V is TRBV6-5, with D possibly matching TRBD2 (6 bases). This CDR3 spans 13 amino acids. Trimming pared 6 bases from V and 15 bases from J, leaving 21 bases between. Germline V gives CDR1 MNHEY, CDR2 SVGAGI. In DNA form, the CDR3 reads TGTGCCAGCAGCCATAAACTAGCCCGCCGTGTGTTCTTC. It codes for CASSHKLARRVFF.

This clone was detected once. The genes are TRBV11-3 and TRBJ1-2; D possibly corresponds to TRBD1 (6 bases). This CDR3 is 17 amino acids long. The V gene lost 4 bases and the J gene lost 1 base, with 19 bases spanning the gap. Germline V gene data show CDR1 as SGHNT and CDR2 as YENEEA. The CDR3 sequence: CASSSDRDRNNNYGYTF. CDR3 sequence (DNA): TGTGCCAGCAGCTCAGACCGTGACAGGAATAATAACTATGGCTACACCTTC.

This chain connects TRBV5-1 to TRBJ2-7; TRBD2 matches 10 bases. The CDR3 has 15 amino acids. Germline loops: CDR1 SGHRS, CDR2 YFSETQ. The J segment lost 2 bases and the V segment lost 5 bases, leaving 7 bases of the junction unmatched. Here the CDR3 DNA reads TGCGCCAGCAGTGAAGCGGGAGGGATCGCCTACGAGCAGTACTTC. This encodes CASSEAGGIAYEQYF.

The rearrangement uses TRBV25-1 and TRBJ2-1; 12 nucleotides match TRBD2. The CDR3 has 16 amino acids. V lost 3 bases, J lost 5 bases, and 5 bases stayed unmatched. Germline V gene lookup returns CDR1 MGHDK and CDR2 SYGVNS. The CDR3 spells CASSDWTSGNNNEQFF. The CDR3, as DNA: TGTGCCAGCAGTGACTGGACTAGCGGGAATAACAATGAGCAGTTCTTC. Full variable domain (outside the CDR3, taken from reference TRBV25-1 and TRBJ2-1): EADIYQTPRYLVIGTGKKITLECSQTMGHDKMYWYQQDPGMELHLIHYSYGVNSTEKGDLSSESTVSRIRTEHFPLTLESARPSHTSQYLCASSDWTSGNNNEQFFGPGTRLTVL.

The chain has TRBV19 and TRBJ1-4; 7 positions agree with TRBD1. The CDR3 has 15 residues. The V segment lost 7 bases and the J segment 5 bases; nucleotides outside the gene matches: 10. Germline CDR1 is LNHDA and CDR2 is SQIVND (reference sequence). CDR3 sequence: CASMRGQIPNEKLFF. In DNA, the CDR3 is TGTGCCAGTATGAGGGGACAGATACCAAATGAAAAACTGTTTTTT.

The genes are TRBV2 and TRBJ2-5, with D perhaps matching TRBD1 (5 bases). This CDR3 contains 14 residues. The V end was cut by 7 bases, the J end by 6 bases, with 18 bases between. Germline-derived CDR1 and CDR2 are SNHLY and FYNNEI. This CDR3 reads CASTPGHSGKTQYF. CDR3 coding DNA: TGTGCCAGCACCCCAGGACATTCAGGGAAGACCCAGTACTTC. The full variable domain, in which reference TRBV2 and TRBJ2-5 provide the parts outside the CDR3, is EPEVTQTPSHQVTQMGQEVILRCVPISNHLYFYWYRQILGQKVEFLVSFYNNEISEKSEIFDDQFSVERPDGSNFTLKIRSTKLEDSAMYFCASTPGHSGKTQYFGPGTRLLVL.

The genes are TRBV30 and TRBJ1-1; a weak D match, TRBD1 (5 bases). This CDR3 region has 14 residues. Trimming left V 2 bases short and J 4 bases short, with 14 bases between. Germline values: CDR1 GTSNPN, CDR2 SVGIG (reference sequence). The CDR3 spells CAWSKRGLGTEAFF. In DNA form, the CDR3 reads TGTGCCTGGAGTAAACGGGGGTTGGGCACTGAAGCTTTCTTT. The full variable domain, completed using reference TRBV30 and TRBJ1-1, is SQTIHQWPATLVQPVGSPLSLECTVEGTSNPNLYWYRQAAGRGLQLLFYSVGIGQISSEVPQNLSASRPQDRQFILSSKKLLLSDSGFYLCAWSKRGLGTEAFFGQGTRLTVV.